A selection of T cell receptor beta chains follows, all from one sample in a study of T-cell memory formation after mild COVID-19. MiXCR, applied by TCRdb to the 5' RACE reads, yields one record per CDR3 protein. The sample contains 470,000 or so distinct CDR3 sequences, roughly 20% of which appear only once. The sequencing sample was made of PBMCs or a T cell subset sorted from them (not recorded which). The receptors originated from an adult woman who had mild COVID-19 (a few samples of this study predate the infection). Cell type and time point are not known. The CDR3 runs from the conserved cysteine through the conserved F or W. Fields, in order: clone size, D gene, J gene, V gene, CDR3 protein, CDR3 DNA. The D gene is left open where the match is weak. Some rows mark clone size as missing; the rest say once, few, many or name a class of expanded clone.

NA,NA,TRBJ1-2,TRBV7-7,CASSLMSYRTELGYGYTF,TGTGCCAGCAGCTTAATGTCGTATAGGACAGAATTGGGGTATGGCTACACCTTC
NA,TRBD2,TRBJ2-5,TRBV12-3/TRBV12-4,CASSLLAGIGETQYF,TGTGCCAGCAGTCTCTTAGCGGGAATCGGGGAGACCCAGTACTTC
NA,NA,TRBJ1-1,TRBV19,CASSTPWENTEAFF,TGTGCCAGTAGTACCCCCTGGGAGAACACTGAAGCTTTCTTT
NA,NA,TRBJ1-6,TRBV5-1,CASQGGFYNSPLHF,TGCGCCAGCCAAGGGGGGTTCTATAATTCACCCCTCCACTTT
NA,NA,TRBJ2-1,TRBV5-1,CASSQSTGSYNEQFF,TGCGCCAGCAGCCAATCGACGGGCTCCTACAATGAGCAGTTCTTC
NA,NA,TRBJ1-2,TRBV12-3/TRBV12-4,CASSEGTNYGYTF,TGTGCCAGCAGTGAAGGAACTAACTATGGCTACACCTTC
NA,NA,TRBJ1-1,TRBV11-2,CASSESRNTEAFF,TGTGCCAGCAGCGAATCTCGGAACACTGAAGCTTTCTTT
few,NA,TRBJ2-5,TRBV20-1,CSATQETQYF,TGCAGTGCTACCCAAGAGACCCAGTACTTC
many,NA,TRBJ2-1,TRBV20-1,CSVGLLSYNEQFF,TGCAGTGTCGGACTTTTGTCCTACAATGAGCAGTTCTTC
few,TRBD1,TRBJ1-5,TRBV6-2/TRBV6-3,CASRDGQGVQPQHF,TGTGCCAGCAGAGACGGACAGGGAGTTCAGCCCCAGCATTTT
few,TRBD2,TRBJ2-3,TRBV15,CATSRAGREGTDTQYF,TGTGCCACCAGCAGAGCGGGGCGGGAGGGGACAGATACGCAGTATTTT
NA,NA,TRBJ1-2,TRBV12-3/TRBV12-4,CASGNNWSYGYTF,TGTGCCAGCGGTAATAATTGGAGCTATGGCTACACCTTC
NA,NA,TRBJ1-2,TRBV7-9,CASSSGPRAIDGYTF,TGTGCCAGCAGCTCGGGCCCCAGGGCTATTGATGGCTACACCTTC
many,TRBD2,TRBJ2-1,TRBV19,CASSIVGGASGPHNEQFF,TGTGCCAGTAGTATAGTCGGGGGGGCCTCGGGTCCGCACAATGAGCAGTTCTTC
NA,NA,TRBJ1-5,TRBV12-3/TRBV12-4,CASSSQESNQPQHF,TGTGCCAGCAGTTCTCAGGAGAGCAATCAGCCCCAGCATTTT
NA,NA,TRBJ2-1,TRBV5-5,CASSLDLAHRDMQFF,TGTGCCAGCAGCTTGGATCTCGCCCACCGGGACATGCAGTTCTTC
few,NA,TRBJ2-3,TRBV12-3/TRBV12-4,CASSGTPDTQYF,TGTGCCAGCAGTGGTACCCCGGATACGCAGTATTTT
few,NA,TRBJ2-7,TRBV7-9,CASSRQDSGYYEQYF,TGTGCCAGCAGCCGCCAGGACTCCGGCTACTACGAGCAGTACTTC
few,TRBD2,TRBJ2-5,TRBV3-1,CASSQGTSGYPGETQYF,TGTGCCAGCAGCCAAGGGACTAGCGGGTATCCAGGGGAGACCCAGTACTTC
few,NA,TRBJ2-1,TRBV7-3,CASSRTRSSYNEQFF,TGTGCCAGCAGCCGGACACGAAGCTCCTACAATGAGCAGTTCTTC
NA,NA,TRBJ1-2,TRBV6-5,CASSEDRANYGYTF,TGTGCCAGCAGCGAGGACAGAGCTAACTATGGCTACACCTTC
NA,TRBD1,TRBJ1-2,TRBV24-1,CATSDYGQGVGGYTF,TGTGCCACCAGTGATTATGGACAGGGCGTCGGTGGCTACACCTTC
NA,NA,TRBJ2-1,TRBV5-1,CASTATGLGNEQFF,TGCGCCAGCACAGCGACAGGTCTGGGCAATGAGCAGTTCTTC
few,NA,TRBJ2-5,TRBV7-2,CASSPPRFQTQKETQYF,TGTGCCAGCAGCCCCCCCAGGTTCCAGACCCAAAAAGAGACCCAGTACTTC
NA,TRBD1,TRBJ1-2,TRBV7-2,CASSQDRGYYGYTF,TGTGCCAGCAGCCAGGACAGGGGATACTATGGCTACACCTTC
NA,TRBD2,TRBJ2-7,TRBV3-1,CASSQIAGQTYEQYF,TGTGCCAGCAGCCAGATAGCGGGGCAGACCTACGAGCAGTACTTC
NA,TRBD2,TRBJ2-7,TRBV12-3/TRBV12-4,CASSVLTSGNSYEQYF,TGTGCCAGCAGTGTTCTGACTAGCGGGAACTCCTACGAGCAGTACTTC
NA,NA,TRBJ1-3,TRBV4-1,CASSQDAGYSFSGNTIYF,TGCGCCAGCAGCCAAGATGCAGGGTATAGCTTCTCTGGAAACACCATATATTTT
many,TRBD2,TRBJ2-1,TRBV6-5,CASSLSGRSYNEQFF,TGTGCCAGCAGTCTCAGCGGGAGGTCCTACAATGAGCAGTTCTTC
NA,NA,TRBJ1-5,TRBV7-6,CASSQNREQPQHF,TGTGCCAGCAGCCAGAACAGGGAACAGCCCCAGCATTTT
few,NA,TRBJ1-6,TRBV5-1,CARKRPGEIRSPLHF,TGCGCCAGGAAACGTCCGGGGGAAATTCGGTCACCCCTCCACTTT
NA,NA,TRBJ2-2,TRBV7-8,CASSLTRAGLFF,TGTGCCAGCAGCCTAACCCGGGCAGGGCTGTTTTTT
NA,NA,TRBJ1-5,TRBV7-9,CASSHGPIGGQPQHF,TGTGCCAGCAGCCATGGACCTATAGGGGGTCAGCCCCAGCATTTT
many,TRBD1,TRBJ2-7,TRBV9,CASSVGTGAYEQYF,TGTGCCAGCAGCGTGGGGACAGGGGCCTACGAGCAGTACTTC
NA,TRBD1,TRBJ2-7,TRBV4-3,CASSYTSVIGQGAGEQYF,TGCGCCAGCAGTTATACCTCGGTGATTGGACAGGGGGCGGGGGAGCAGTACTTC
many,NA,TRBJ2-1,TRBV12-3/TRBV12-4,CASRQHRAEGNEQFF,TGTGCCAGCAGACAACACAGGGCCGAGGGGAATGAGCAGTTCTTC
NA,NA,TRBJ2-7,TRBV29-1,CSVVLTGLYEQYF,TGCAGCGTTGTGCTAACGGGGCTTTACGAGCAGTACTTC
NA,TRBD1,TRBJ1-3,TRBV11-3,CASSVFRQGVNTIYF,TGTGCCAGCAGCGTCTTCCGACAGGGTGTAAACACCATATATTTT
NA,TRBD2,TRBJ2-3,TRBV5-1,CASGPISGGSTDTQYF,TGCGCCAGCGGCCCAATAAGCGGGGGGTCCACAGATACGCAGTATTTT
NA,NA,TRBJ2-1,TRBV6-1,CATSSDAVHNEQFF,TGTGCCACCTCTAGCGACGCCGTTCACAATGAGCAGTTCTTC
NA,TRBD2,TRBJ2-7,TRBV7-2,CASSLPGLVISEQYF,TGTGCCAGCAGCCTCCCGGGACTAGTTATATCCGAGCAGTACTTC
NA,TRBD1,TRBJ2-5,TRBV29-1,CSVVNPGTGKETQYF,TGCAGCGTTGTTAACCCCGGGACAGGCAAAGAGACCCAGTACTTC
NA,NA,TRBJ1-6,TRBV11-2,CASSRTDSSLYSPLHF,TGTGCCAGCAGCAGAACGGACTCAAGCCTCTATTCACCCCTCCACTTT
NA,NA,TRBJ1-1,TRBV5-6,CASSPNAEFSGPVGAFF,TGTGCCAGCAGCCCGAACGCGGAGTTCTCGGGTCCTGTTGGGGCTTTCTTT
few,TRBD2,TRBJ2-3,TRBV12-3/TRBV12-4,CASSFLAGGDTQYF,TGTGCCAGCAGTTTCCTAGCGGGAGGAGATACGCAGTATTTT